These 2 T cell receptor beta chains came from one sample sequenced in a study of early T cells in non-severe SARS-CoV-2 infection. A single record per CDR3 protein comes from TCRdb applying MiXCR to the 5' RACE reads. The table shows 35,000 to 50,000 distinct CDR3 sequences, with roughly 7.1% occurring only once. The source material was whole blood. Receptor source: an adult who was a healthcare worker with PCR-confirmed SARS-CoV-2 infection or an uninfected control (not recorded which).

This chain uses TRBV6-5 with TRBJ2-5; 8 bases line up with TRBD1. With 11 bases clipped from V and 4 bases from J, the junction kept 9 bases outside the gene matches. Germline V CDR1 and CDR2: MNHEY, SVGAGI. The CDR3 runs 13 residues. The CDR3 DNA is TGTGCCGCGCAGGGGGCATTCGGAGAGACCCAGTACTTC. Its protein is CAAQGAFGETQYF.

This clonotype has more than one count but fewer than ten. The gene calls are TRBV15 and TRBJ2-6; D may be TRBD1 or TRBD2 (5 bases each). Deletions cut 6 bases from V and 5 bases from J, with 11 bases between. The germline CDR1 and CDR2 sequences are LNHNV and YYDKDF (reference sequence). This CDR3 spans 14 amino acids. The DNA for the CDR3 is TGTGCCACCAGTGAGGGGTTCTGGGCCAACGTCCTGACTTTC. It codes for CATSEGFWANVLTF.